What follows describes a single T cell receptor (beta chain). Its matching antigen is unknown. This sample is part of a study of PD-1 blockade in classical Hodgkin lymphoma. Study results and limitations: Newly diagnosed patients reportedly trailed healthy donors in baseline TCR diversity.

Generated by immunoSEQ multiplex PCR, the TCRdb table keeps only in-frame clones and is missing some. The data show around 20,000 clones, around 81% seen once. Germline-derived CDR1 and CDR2 are MDHEN and SYDVKM. The CDR3 contains 12 residues. V was pared by 5 bases and J by 3 bases, with 5 bases between. Sample time point: newly diagnosed, previously untreated cHL patient sample. Thawed PBMCs underwent magnetic negative selection to yield purified CD4+ T cells. Untreated, newly diagnosed classical Hodgkin lymphoma PBMCs were comparators. V and J are TRBV28 and TRBJ1-5; D gene unclear. Input material: CD4+ T cells from blood. The source is a human donor with classical Hodgkin lymphoma. CDR3 sequence (DNA): TGTGCCAGCAGTCAGAACAATCAGCCCCAGCATTTT. Amino acid sequence: CASSQNNQPQHF.